The sequence of this TCR beta chain was determined in a study of Graves' ophthalmopathy and Graves' hyperthyroidism. This clonotype was seen many times. Its antigen is unidentified. Amplified TCR beta CDR3 regions were obtained using RNA transcripts as template. An initial RT-PCR round employing HTBI primers preceded a second-round multiplex PCR. TCRdb re-analysed the multiplex PCR reads in MiXCR, keeping a single row per CDR3 protein. The sample consists of under 250,000 distinct CDR3 sequences, around 28% of them appearing once. V was clipped by 6 bases and J by 3 bases; unmatched bases: 8. CDR3 length: 15 residues. The germline V gene has CDR1 KGHSH and CDR2 LQKENI. Overall study findings and caveats: Blood also carried most expanded thyroid clonotypes exceeding 0.001 frequency.

This sequence joins TRBV18 and TRBJ2-4; 7 bases map to TRBD1. Sequenced material: peripheral blood. This TCR came from a man aged 45 to 65 with Graves' ophthalmopathy. Written as DNA, the CDR3 is TGTGCCAGCTCTCAAAACAGGGACAGCAAAAACATTCAGTACTTC. It yields the protein CASSQNRDSKNIQYF. Filled out from reference TRBV18 and TRBJ2-4, the complete variable domain reads NAGVMQNPRHLVRRRGQEARLRCSPMKGHSHVYWYRQLPEEGLKFMVYLQKENIIDESGMPKERFSAEFPKEGPSILRIQQVVRGDSAAYFCASSQNRDSKNIQYFGAGTRLSVL.